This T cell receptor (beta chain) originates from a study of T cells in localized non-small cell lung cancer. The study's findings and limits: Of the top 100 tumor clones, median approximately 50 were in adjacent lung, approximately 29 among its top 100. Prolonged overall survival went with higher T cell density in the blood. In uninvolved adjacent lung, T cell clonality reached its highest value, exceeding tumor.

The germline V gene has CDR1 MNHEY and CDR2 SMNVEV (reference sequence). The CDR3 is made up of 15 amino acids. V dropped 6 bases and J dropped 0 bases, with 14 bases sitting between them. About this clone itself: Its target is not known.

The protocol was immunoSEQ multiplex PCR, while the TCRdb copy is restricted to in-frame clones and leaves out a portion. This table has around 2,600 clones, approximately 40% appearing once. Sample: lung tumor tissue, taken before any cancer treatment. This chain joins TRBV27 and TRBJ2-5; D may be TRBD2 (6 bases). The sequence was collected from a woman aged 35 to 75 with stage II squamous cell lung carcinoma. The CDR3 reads CASRAGTLYQETQYF. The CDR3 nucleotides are TGTGCCAGCAGGGCCGGGACTTTGTACCAAGAGACCCAGTACTTC.